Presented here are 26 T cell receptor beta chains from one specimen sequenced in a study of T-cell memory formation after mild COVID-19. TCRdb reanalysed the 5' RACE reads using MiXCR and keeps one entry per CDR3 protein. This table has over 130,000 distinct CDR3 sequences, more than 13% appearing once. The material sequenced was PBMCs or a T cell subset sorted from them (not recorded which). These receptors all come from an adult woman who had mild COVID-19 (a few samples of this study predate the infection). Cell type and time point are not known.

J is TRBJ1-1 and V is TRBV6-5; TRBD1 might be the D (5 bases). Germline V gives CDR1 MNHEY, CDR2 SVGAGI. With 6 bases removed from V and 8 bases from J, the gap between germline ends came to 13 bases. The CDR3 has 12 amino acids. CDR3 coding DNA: TGTGCCAGCAGCCGCCTTGACAGAGAAGCTTTCTTT. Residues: CASSRLDREAFF.

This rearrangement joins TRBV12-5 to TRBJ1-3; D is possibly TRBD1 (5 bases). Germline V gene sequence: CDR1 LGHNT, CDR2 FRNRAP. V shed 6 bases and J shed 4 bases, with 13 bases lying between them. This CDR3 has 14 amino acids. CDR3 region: CASGHPGTGNTIYF. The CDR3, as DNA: TGTGCTAGTGGCCACCCCGGGACCGGAAACACCATATATTTT.

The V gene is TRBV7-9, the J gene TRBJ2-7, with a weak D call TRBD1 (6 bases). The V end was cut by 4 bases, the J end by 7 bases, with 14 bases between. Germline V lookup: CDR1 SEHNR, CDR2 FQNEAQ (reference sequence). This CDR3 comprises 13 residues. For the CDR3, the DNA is TGTGCCAGCAGCTACACTGACAGGTGGGAGCAGTACTTC. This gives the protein CASSYTDRWEQYF.

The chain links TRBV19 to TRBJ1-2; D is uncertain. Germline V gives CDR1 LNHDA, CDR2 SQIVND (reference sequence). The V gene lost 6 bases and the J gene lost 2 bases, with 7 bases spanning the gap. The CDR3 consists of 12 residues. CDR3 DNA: TGTGCCAGTAGGAGTGAAAACTATGGCTACACCTTC. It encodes CASRSENYGYTF.

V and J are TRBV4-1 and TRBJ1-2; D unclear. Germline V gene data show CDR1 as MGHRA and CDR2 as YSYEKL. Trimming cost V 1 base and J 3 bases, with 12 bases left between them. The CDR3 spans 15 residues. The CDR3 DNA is TGCGCCAGCAGCCAAGTGGCAGAGGGCTACTATGGCTACACCTTC. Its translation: CASSQVAEGYYGYTF.

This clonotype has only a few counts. This chain's CDR3 is CASSSPGGTEAFF. Here the CDR3 DNA reads TGTGCCAGCAGCTCTCCAGGGGGCACTGAAGCTTTCTTT. The chain joins TRBV7-6 to TRBJ1-1; 7 bases line up with TRBD1. V trimming: 4 bases; J trimming: 4 bases; junction bases outside the gene matches: 3. Germline CDR1 SGHVS, CDR2 FNYEAQ. The CDR3 is made up of 13 amino acids.

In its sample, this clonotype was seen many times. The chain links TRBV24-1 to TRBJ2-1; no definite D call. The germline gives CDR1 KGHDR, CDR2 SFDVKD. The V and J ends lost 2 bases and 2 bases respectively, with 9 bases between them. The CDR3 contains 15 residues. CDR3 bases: TGTGCCACCAGTGATTCGACGGTACCCTACAATGAGCAGTTCTTC. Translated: CATSDSTVPYNEQFF.

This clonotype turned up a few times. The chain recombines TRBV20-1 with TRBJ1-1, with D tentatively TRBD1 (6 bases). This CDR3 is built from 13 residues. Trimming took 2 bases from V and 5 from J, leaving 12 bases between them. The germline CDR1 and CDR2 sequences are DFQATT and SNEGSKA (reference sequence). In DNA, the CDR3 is TGCAGTGCTAGACCCAGGGGAGGGACTGAAGCTTTCTTT. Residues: CSARPRGGTEAFF.

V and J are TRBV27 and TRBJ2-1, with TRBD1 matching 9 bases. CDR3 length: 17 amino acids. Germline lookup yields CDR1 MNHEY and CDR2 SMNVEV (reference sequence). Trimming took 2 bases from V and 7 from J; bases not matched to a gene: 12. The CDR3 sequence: CASSLIRTGVDRNEQFF. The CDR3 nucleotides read TGTGCCAGCAGTTTAATCCGGACAGGGGTTGATAGGAATGAGCAGTTCTTC.

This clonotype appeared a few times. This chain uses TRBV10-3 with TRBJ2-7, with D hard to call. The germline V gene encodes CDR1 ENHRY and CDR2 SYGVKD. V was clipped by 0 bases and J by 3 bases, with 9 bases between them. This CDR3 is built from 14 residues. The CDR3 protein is CAISESLSNYEQYF. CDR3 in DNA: TGTGCCATCAGTGAGTCGCTGTCAAACTACGAGCAGTACTTC.

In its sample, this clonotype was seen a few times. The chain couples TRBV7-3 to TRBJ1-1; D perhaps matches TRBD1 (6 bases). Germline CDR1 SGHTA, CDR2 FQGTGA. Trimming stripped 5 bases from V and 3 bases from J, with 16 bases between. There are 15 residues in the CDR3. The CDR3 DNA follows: TGTGCCAGCAGCCGGGCCCAGGGGTTGGACACTGAAGCTTTCTTT. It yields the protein CASSRAQGLDTEAFF.

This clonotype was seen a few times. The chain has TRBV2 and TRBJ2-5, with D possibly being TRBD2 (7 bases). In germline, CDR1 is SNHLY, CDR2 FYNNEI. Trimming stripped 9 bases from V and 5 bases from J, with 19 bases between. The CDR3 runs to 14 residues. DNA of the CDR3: TGTGCCAGTACAGCGGGACAATCGTGGGAGACCCAGTACTTC. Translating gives CASTAGQSWETQYF.

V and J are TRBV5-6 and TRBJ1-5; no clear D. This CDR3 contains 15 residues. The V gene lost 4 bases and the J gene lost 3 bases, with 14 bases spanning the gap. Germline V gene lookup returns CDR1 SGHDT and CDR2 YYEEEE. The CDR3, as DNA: TGTGCCAGCAGCCATAAGGGAGGGTACAATCAGCCCCAGCATTTT. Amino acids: CASSHKGGYNQPQHF. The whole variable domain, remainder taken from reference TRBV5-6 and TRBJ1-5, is DAGVTQSPTHLIKTRGQQVTLRCSPKSGHDTVSWYQQALGQGPQFIFQYYEEEERQRGNFPDRFSGHQFPNYSSELNVNALLLGDSALYLCASSHKGGYNQPQHFGDGTRLSIL.

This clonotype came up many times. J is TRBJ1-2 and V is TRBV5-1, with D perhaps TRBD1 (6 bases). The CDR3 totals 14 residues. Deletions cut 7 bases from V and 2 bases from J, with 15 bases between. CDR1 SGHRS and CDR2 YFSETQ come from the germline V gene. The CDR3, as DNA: TGCGCCAGCCACGAGGGGGAGCGAAACTATGGCTACACCTTC. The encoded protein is CASHEGERNYGYTF.

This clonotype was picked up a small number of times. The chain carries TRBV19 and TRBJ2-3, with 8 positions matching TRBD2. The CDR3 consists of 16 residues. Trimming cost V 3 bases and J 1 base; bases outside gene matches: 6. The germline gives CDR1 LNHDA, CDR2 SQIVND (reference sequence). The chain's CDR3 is CASSIRSSGRTDTQYF. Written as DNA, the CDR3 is TGTGCCAGTAGTATTCGGTCTAGCGGGCGCACAGATACGCAGTATTTT.

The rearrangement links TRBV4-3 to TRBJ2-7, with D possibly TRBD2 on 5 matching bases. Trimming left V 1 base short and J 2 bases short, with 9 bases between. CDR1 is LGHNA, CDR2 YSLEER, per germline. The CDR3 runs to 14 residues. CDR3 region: CASSQGPSPYEQYF. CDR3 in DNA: TGCGCCAGCAGCCAAGGTCCTAGCCCCTACGAGCAGTACTTC.

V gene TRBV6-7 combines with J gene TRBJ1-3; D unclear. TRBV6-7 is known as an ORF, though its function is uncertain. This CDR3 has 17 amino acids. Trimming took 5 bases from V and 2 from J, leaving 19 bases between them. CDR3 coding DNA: TGTGCCAGCAGTGCAACTTCCGGGAGCCAGCCTGGAAACACCATATATTTT. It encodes CASSATSGSQPGNTIYF.

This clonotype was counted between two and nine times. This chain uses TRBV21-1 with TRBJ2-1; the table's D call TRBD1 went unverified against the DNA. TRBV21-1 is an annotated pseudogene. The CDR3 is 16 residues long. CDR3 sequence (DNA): TGTGCCAGCAGCAAAGGGGAAGGGGTCCCCTACAATGAGCAGTTCTTC. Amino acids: CASSKGEGVPYNEQFF.

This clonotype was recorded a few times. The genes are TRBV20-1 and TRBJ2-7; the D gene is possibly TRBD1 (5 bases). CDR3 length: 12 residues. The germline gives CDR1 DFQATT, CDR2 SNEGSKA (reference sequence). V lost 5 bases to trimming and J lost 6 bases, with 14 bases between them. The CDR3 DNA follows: TGCAGTGCTCAAGATCTGGGGCCCGAGCAGTACTTC. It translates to CSAQDLGPEQYF.

CDR3 amino acids: CASSFGNTGELFF. The CDR3 DNA is TGTGCCAGCAGTTTCGGGAACACCGGGGAGCTGTTTTTT. The V and J genes are TRBV27 and TRBJ2-2, with D unresolved. CDR1 and CDR2 from the germline V gene are MNHEY and SMNVEV (reference sequence). The CDR3 length is 13 residues. Trimming left V 3 bases short and J 1 base short, with 3 bases between.

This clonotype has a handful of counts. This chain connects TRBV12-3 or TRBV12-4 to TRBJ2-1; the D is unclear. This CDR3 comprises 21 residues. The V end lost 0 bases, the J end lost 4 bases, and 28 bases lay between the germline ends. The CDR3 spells CASSLAPFTGPSIWGYNEQFF. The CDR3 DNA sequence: TGTGCCAGCAGTTTAGCCCCATTTACGGGCCCCTCCATTTGGGGTTACAATGAGCAGTTCTTC.

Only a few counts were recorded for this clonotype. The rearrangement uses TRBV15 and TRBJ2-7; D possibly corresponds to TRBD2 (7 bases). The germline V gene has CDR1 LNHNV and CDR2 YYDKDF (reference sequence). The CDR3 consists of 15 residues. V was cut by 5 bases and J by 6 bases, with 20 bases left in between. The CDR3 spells CATSGTVGGPREQYF. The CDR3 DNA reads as TGTGCCACCAGCGGTACCGTGGGGGGGCCCCGCGAGCAGTACTTC.

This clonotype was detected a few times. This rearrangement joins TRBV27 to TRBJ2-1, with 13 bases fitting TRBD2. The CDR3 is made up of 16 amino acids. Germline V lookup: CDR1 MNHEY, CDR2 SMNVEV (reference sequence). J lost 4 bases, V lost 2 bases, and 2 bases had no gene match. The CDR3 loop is CASSLMGLAGYNEQFF. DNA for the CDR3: TGTGCCAGCAGTTTAATGGGACTAGCGGGATACAATGAGCAGTTCTTC.

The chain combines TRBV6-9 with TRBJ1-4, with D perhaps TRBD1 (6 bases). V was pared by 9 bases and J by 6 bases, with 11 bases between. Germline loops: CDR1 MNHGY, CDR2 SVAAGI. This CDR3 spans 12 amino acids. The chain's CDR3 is CARGRGDEKLFF. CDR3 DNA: TGTGCCAGAGGCAGGGGAGATGAAAAACTGTTTTTT.

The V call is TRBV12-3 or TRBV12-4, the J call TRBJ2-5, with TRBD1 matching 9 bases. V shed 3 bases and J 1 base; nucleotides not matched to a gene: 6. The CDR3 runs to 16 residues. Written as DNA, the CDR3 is TGTGCCAGCAGTTTGCCGGGACAGGGCCCCCAAGAGACCCAGTACTTC. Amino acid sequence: CASSLPGQGPQETQYF.

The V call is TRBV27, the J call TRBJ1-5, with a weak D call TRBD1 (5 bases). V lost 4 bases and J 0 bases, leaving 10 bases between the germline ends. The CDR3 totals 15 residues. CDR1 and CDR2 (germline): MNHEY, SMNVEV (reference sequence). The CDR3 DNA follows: TGTGCCAGCAGTTGGGGGTTGGGTAGCAATCAGCCCCAGCATTTT. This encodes CASSWGLGSNQPQHF.